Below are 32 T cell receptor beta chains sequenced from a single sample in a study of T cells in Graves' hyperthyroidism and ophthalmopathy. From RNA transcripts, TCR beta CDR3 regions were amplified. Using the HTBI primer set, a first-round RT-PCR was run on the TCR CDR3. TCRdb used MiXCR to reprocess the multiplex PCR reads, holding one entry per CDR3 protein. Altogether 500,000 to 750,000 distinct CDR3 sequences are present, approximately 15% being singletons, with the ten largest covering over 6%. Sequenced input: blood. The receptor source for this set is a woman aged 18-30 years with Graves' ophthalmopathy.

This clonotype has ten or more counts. CDR3 DNA sequence: TGTGCCAGCAGTGTACAGGGTAGCAATCAGCCCCAGCATTTT. It encodes CASSVQGSNQPQHF. This chain uses TRBV2 with TRBJ1-5; TRBD1 is a possible D gene (6 bases). Germline V gene lookup returns CDR1 SNHLY and CDR2 FYNNEI. The ends were cut back, 4 bases at V and 0 bases at J, with 7 bases in the middle. The CDR3 has 14 amino acids.

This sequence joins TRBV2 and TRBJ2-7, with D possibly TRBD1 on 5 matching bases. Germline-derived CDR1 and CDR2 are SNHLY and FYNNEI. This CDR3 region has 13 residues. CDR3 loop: CASREDRSYEQYV. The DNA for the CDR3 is TGTGCCAGCAGGGAAGACAGATCCTACGAGCAGTACGTC.

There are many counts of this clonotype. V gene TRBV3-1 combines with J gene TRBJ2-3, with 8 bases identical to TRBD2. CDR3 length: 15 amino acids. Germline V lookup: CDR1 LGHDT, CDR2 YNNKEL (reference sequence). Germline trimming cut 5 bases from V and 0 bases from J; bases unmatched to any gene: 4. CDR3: CASSYGLASTDTQYF. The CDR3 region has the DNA TGTGCCAGCAGCTACGGACTAGCTAGCACAGATACGCAGTATTTT.

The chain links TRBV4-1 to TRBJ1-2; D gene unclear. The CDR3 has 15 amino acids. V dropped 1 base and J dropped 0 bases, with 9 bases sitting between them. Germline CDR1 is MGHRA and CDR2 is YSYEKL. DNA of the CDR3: TGCGCCAGCAGCCAAGTTGCCGGGCCTAACTATGGCTACACCTTC. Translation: CASSQVAGPNYGYTF.

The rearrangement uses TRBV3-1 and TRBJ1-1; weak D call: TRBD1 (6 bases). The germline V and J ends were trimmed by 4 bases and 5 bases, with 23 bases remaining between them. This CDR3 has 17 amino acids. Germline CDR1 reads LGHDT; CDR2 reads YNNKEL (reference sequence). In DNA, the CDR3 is TGTGCCAGCAGCCCCCTGGGGGGGCCCCCATTGAGAACTGAAGCTTTCTTT. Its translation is CASSPLGGPPLRTEAFF.

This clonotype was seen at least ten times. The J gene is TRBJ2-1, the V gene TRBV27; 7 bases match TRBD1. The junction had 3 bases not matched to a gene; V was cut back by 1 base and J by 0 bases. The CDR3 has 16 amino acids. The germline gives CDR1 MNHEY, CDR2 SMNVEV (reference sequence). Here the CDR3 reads CASSLLGGHSYNEQFF. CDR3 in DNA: TGTGCCAGCAGTTTATTAGGGGGCCACTCCTACAATGAGCAGTTCTTC.

Here the CDR3 reads CASSPQLDTQYF. CDR3 nucleotides: TGTGCCAGCAGCCCCCAATTAGATACGCAGTATTTT. V and J are TRBV9 and TRBJ2-3, with unresolved D. The CDR3 extends over 12 amino acids. V was trimmed by 4 bases and J by 5 bases, leaving 8 bases between them. The germline CDR1 and CDR2 sequences are SGDLS and YYNGEE. The whole variable domain, filled in from reference TRBV9 and TRBJ2-3, reads DSGVTQTPKHLITATGQRVTLRCSPRSGDLSVYWYQQSLDQGLQFLIQYYNGEERAKGNILERFSAQQFPDLHSELNLSSLELGDSALYFCASSPQLDTQYFGPGTRLTVL.

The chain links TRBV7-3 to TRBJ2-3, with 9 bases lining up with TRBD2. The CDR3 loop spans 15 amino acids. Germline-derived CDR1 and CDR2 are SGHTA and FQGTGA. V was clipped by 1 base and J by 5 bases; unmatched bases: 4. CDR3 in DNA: TGTGCCAGCAGCTTAAGAGGACTAGCGAGAGATACGCAGTATTTT. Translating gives CASSLRGLARDTQYF. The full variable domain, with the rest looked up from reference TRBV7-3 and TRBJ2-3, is GAGVSQTPSNKVTEKGKYVELRCDPISGHTALYWYRQSLGQGPEFLIYFQGTGAADDSGLPNDRFFAVRPEGSVSTLKIQRTERGDSAVYLCASSLRGLARDTQYFGPGTRLTVL.

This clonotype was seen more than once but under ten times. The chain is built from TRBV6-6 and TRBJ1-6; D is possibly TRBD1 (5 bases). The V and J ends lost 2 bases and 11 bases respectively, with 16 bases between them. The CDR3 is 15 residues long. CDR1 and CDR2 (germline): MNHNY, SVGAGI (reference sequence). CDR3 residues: CASSYEAGSVTPLHF. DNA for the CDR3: TGTGCCAGCAGTTACGAGGCAGGGTCCGTGACACCCCTCCACTTT.

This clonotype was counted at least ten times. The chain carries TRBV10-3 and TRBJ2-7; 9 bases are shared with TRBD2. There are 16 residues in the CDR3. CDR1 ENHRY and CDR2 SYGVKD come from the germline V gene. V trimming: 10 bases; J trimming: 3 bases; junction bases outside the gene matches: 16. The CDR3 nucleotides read TGTGCCACCCTAGCGGGAATTCGAAACACGTTCTACGAGCAGTACTTC. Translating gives CATLAGIRNTFYEQYF.

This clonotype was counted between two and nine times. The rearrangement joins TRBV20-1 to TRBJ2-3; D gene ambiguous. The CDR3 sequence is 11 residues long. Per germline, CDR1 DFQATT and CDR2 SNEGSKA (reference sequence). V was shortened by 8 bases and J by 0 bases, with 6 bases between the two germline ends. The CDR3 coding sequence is TGCAGTACCGAAAGCACAGATACGCAGTATTTT. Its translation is CSTESTDTQYF.

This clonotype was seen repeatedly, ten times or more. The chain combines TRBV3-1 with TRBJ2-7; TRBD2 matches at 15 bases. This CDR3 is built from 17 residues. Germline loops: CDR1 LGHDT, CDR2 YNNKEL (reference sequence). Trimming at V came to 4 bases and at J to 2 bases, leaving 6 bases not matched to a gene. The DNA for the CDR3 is TGTGCCAGCAGCCTCACTGGACTAGCGGGAGGGGCCTACGAGCAGTACTTC. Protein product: CASSLTGLAGGAYEQYF.

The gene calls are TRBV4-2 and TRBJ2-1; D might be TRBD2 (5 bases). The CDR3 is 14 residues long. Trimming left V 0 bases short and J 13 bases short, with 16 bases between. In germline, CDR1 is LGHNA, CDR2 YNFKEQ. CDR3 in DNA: TGTGCCAGCAGCCAAGATCGCGGAACTAGTGGCCAGTTCTTC. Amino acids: CASSQDRGTSGQFF.

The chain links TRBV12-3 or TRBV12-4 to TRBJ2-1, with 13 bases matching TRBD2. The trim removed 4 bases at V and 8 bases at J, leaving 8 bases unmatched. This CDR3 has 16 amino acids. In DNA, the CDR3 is TGTGCCAGCAGTTCGTGGACTAGCGGGGGAGGGGATGAGCAGTTCTTC. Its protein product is CASSSWTSGGGDEQFF.

CDR3 residues: CASSMWDRVYGYTF. CDR3 nucleotides: TGTGCCAGTAGTATGTGGGACAGGGTCTATGGCTACACCTTC. The rearrangement uses TRBV19 and TRBJ1-2, with 9 bases fitting TRBD1. Germline CDR1 LNHDA, CDR2 SQIVND (reference sequence). V lost 3 bases, J lost 4 bases, and 3 bases stayed unmatched. There are 14 residues in the CDR3.

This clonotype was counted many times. DNA for the CDR3: TGTGCCAGCAGTCGACAGGGGATGGATTCACCCCTCCACTTT. Translating it yields CASSRQGMDSPLHF. V gene TRBV6-1 combines with J gene TRBJ1-6; 8 bases map to TRBD1. The CDR3 runs to 14 residues. The V and J ends lost 5 bases and 8 bases, in that order; junction bases with no gene match: 5. Germline values: CDR1 MNHNS, CDR2 SASEGT.

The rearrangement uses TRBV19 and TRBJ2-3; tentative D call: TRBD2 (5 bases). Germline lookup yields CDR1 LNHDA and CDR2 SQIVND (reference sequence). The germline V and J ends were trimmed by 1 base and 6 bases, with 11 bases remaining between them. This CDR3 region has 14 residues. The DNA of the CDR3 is TGTGCCAGTAGTATAGGCGCGGGCTCGGATACGCAGTATTTT. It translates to CASSIGAGSDTQYF. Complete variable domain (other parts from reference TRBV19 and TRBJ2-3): DGGITQSPKYLFRKEGQNVTLSCEQNLNHDAMYWYRQDPGQGLRLIYYSQIVNDFQKGDIAEGYSVSREKKESFPLTVTSAQKNPTAFYLCASSIGAGSDTQYFGPGTRLTVL.

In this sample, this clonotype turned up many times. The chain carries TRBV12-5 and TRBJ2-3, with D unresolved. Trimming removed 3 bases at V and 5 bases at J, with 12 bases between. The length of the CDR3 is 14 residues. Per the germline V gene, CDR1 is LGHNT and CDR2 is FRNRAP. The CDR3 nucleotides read TGTGCTAGTGGTTTACTCTCTGAAGGAGATACGCAGTATTTT. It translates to CASGLLSEGDTQYF.

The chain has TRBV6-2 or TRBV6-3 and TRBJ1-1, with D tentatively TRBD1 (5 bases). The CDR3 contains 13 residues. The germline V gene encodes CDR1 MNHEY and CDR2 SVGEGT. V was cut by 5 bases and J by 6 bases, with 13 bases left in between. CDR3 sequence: CASSRGGVAEAFF. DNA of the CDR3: TGTGCCAGCAGTCGAGGAGGGGTCGCTGAAGCTTTCTTT.

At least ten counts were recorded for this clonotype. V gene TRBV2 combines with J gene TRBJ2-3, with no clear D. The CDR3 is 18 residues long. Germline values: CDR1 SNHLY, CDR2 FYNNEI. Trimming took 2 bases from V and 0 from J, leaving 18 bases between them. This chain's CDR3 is CASSERWAVPTSTDTQYF. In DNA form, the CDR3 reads TGTGCCAGCAGTGAAAGGTGGGCCGTTCCAACTAGCACAGATACGCAGTATTTT. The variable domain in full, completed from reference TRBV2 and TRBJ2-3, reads EPEVTQTPSHQVTQMGQEVILRCVPISNHLYFYWYRQILGQKVEFLVSFYNNEISEKSEIFDDQFSVERPDGSNFTLKIRSTKLEDSAMYFCASSERWAVPTSTDTQYFGPGTRLTVL.

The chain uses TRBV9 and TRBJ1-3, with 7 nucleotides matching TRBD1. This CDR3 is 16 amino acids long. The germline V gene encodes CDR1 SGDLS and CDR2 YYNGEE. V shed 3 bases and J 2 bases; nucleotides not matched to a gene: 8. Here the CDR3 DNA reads TGTGCCAGCAGCGCCCCGTACAGGGGAGCTGGAAACACCATATATTTT. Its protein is CASSAPYRGAGNTIYF.

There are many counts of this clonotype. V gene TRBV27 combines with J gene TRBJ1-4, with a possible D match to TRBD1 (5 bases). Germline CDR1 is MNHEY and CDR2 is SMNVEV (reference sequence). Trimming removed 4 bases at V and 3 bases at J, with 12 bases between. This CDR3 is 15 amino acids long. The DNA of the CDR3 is TGTGCCAGCAGTTCCGCGGGACGGTCTAATGAAAAACTGTTTTTT. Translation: CASSSAGRSNEKLFF.

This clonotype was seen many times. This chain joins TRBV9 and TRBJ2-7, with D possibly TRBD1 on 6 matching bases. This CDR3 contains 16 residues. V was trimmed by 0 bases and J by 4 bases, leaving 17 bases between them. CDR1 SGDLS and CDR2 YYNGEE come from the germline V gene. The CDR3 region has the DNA TGTGCCAGCAGCGTAGGACTTGGGGGCTCAACTTACGAGCAGTACTTC. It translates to CASSVGLGGSTYEQYF.

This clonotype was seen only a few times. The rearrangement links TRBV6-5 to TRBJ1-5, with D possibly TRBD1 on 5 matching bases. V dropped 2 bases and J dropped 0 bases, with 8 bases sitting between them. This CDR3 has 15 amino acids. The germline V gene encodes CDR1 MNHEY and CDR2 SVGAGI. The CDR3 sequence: CASSYDSYSNQPQHF. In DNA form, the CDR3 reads TGTGCCAGCAGTTACGACAGTTATAGCAATCAGCCCCAGCATTTT.

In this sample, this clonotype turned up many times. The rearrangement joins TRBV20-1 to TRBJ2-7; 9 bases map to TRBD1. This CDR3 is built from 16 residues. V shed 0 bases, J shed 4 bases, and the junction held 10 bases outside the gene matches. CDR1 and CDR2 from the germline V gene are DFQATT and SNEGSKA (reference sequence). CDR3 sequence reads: CSARDPRGQGNYEQYF. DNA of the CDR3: TGCAGTGCTAGAGATCCAAGAGGACAGGGGAATTACGAGCAGTACTTC.

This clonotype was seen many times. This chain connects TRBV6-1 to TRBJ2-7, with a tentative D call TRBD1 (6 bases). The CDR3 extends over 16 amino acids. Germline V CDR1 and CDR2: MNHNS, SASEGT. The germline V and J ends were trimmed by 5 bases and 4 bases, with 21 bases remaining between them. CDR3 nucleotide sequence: TGTGCCAGCAGTACGATCAGCGGCAGGGGTCGATACGAGCAGTACTTC. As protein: CASSTISGRGRYEQYF.

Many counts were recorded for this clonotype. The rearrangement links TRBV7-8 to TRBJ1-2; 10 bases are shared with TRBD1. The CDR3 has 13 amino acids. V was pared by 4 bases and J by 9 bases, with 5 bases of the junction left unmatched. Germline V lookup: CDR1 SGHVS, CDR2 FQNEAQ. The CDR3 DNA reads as TGTGCCAGCAGCTCGACAGGGGGCGTCAGCTACACCTTC. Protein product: CASSSTGGVSYTF.

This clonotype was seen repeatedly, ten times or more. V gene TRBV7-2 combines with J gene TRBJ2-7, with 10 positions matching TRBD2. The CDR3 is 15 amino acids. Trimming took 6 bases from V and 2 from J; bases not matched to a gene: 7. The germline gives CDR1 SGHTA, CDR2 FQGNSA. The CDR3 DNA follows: TGTGCCAGCAGTCCTCCGGGACTAGCGACCTACGAGCAGTACTTC. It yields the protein CASSPPGLATYEQYF.

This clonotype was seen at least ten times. The CDR3 is CATTLGGRNEQFF. The CDR3 DNA sequence: TGTGCCACCACCTTAGGGGGCCGGAATGAGCAGTTCTTC. The rearrangement links TRBV24-1 to TRBJ2-1; 7 bases agree with TRBD1. The V gene end was trimmed by 8 bases and the J gene end by 7 bases; junction bases not matched to a gene: 7. CDR3 size: 13 residues. CDR1 is KGHDR, CDR2 SFDVKD, per germline.

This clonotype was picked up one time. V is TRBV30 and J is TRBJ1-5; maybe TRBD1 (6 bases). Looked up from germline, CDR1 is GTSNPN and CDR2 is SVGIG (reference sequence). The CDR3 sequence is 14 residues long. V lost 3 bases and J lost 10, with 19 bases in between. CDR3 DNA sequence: TGTGCCTGGAGGGGGGGCGGCGCTGGGGGTCCCCAGCATTTT. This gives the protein CAWRGGGAGGPQHF.

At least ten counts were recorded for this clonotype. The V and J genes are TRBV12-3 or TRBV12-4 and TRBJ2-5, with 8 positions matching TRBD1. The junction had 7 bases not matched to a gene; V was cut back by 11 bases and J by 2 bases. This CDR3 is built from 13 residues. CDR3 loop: CASTGQVQETQYF. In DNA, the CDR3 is TGTGCCTCGACGGGACAGGTGCAAGAGACCCAGTACTTC.

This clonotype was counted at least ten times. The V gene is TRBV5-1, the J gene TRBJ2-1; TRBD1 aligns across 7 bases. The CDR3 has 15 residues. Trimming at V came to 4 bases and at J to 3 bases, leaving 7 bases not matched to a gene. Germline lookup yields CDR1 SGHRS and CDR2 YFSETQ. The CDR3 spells CASSRDSTSYNEQFF. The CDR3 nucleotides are TGCGCCAGCAGCCGGGACAGTACTAGCTACAATGAGCAGTTCTTC.